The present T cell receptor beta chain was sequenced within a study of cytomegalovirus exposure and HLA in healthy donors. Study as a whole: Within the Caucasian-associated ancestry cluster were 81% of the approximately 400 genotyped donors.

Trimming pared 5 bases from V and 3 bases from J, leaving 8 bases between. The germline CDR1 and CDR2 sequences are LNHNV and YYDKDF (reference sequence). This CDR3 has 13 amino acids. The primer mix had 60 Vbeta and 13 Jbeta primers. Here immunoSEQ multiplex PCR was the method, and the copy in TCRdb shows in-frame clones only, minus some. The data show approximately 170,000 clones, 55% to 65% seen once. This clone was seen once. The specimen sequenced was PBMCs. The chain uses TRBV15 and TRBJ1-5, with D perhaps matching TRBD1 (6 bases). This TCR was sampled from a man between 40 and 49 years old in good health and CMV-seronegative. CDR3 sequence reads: CATSGQNNQPQHF. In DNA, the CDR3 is TGTGCCACCAGCGGACAGAACAATCAGCCCCAGCATTTT.